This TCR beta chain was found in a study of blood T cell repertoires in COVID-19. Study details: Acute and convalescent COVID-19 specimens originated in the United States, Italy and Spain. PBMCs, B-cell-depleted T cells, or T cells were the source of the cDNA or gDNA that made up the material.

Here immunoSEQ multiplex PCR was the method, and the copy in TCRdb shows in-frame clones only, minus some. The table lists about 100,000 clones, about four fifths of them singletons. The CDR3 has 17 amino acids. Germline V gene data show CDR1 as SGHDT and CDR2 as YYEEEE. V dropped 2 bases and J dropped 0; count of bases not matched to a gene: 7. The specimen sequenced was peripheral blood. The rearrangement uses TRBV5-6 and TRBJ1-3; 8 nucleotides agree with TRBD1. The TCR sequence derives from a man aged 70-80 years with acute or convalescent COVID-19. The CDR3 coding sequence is TGTGCCAGCAGCTTTGACAGGGGAGCCCTCTCTGGAAACACCATATATTTT. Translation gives CASSFDRGALSGNTIYF.